Presented here are 17 T cell receptor beta chains from one specimen sequenced in a study of tumor and adjacent non-tumor tissue in lung cancer. TCRbeta libraries were built with three rounds of nested PCR, modified from ARM-PCR. MiXCR was run by TCRdb on the multiplex PCR reads, yielding one entry per CDR3 protein. This table holds more than 70,000 distinct CDR3 sequences, around 57% found once. No cell sorting was done before RNA was extracted from the tissue. The specimen was lung tumor tissue. All receptors come from a man aged 65 to 79 with non-small cell lung cancer.

The chain employs TRBV28 and TRBJ2-2, with D hard to call. This CDR3 is 16 amino acids long. Germline CDR1 is MDHEN and CDR2 is SYDVKM. V lost 6 bases, J lost 1 base, and 15 bases lay in between. Written as DNA, the CDR3 is TGTGCCAGCAGACTATCCATGGGCGTGAACACCGGGGAGCTGTTTTTT. It encodes CASRLSMGVNTGELFF. Using reference TRBV28 and TRBJ2-2 for the parts outside the CDR3, the full variable domain is DVKVTQSSRYLVKRTGEKVFLECVQDMDHENMFWYRQDPGLGLRLIYFSYDVKMKEKGDIPEGYSVSREKKERFSLILESASTNQTSMYLCASRLSMGVNTGELFFGEGSRLTVL.

The chain joins TRBV7-8 to TRBJ1-1; unclear D gene. The CDR3 loop spans 14 amino acids. V lost 7 bases and J lost 10, with 22 bases in between. Germline CDR1 reads SGHVS; CDR2 reads FQNEAQ. For the CDR3, the DNA is TGTGCCAGCACCCAAGAACCGAGCACCCCTGGAGCTTTCTTT. It translates to CASTQEPSTPGAFF. The full variable domain, completed using reference TRBV7-8 and TRBJ1-1, is GAGVSQSPRYKVAKRGQDVALRCDPISGHVSLFWYQQALGQGPEFLTYFQNEAQLDKSGLPSDRFFAERPEGSVSTLKIQRTQQEDSAVYLCASTQEPSTPGAFFGQGTRLTVV.

This clonotype was counted at least ten times. The chain is built from TRBV29-1 and TRBJ2-7; TRBD2 might be the D (6 bases). CDR3 length: 14 residues. CDR1 SQVTM and CDR2 ANQGSEA come from the germline V gene. V dropped 7 bases and J dropped 0 bases, with 16 bases sitting between them. CDR3 sequence reads: CSGAGTTSSYEQYF. The CDR3 DNA is TGCAGCGGGGCCGGGACGACTAGCTCCTACGAGCAGTACTTC.

On this clonotype itself: Germline and junction disagree at one end, which may indicate a read error. The chain links TRBV11-2 to TRBJ2-5, with TRBD1 as a possible D gene (6 bases). The CDR3 consists of 15 residues. Germline CDR1 and CDR2: SGHAT and FQNNGV. The CDR3 DNA is TGTACCAGCAGCTGGACCAGGACAGTCCATGAGACCCAGTACTTC. Its protein is CTSSWTRTVHETQYF. Together with reference TRBV11-2 and TRBJ2-5, the CDR3 gives the full variable domain: EAGVAQSPRYKIIEKRQSVAFWCNPISGHATLYWYQQILGQGPKLLIQFQNNGVVDDSQLPKDRFSAERLKGVDSTLKIQPAKLEDSAVYLCTSSWTRTVHETQYFGPGTRLLVL.

Points on this clonotype: This may be a read error: a much more frequent sequence differs by one nucleotide. This chain links TRBV6-6 with TRBJ1-5; no reliable D call. The V end was cut by 11 bases, the J end by 6 bases, with 14 bases between. The CDR3 consists of 12 residues. Germline-derived CDR1 and CDR2 are MNHNY and SVGAGI (reference sequence). CDR3 DNA: TGTGCCGAAGGCCAGTGGACTCAGCCCCAGCATTTT. It is translated as CAEGQWTQPQHF.

V gene TRBV6-5 combines with J gene TRBJ2-3; TRBD1 matches at 7 bases. CDR3 size: 16 residues. The germline CDR1 and CDR2 sequences are MNHEY and SVGAGI. The ends lost 7 bases at V and 0 bases at J; junction bases unmatched: 10. This CDR3 reads CASNQSATGSTDTQYF. The CDR3 bases are TGTGCCAGCAATCAGTCCGCGACAGGGAGCACAGATACGCAGTATTTT.

This clonotype was observed many times. The V call is TRBV6-5, the J call TRBJ1-1; D unclear. Germline CDR1 reads MNHEY; CDR2 reads SVGAGI. This CDR3 spans 14 amino acids. V was shortened by 5 bases and J by 5 bases, with 15 bases between the two germline ends. The DNA for the CDR3 is TGTGCCAGCAGTAGCCGGATTCGGACGACTGAAGCTTTCTTT. Its translation: CASSSRIRTTEAFF.

With regard to this clonotype: Given a much more abundant clone one base away, this may be a read error. The CDR3 here is CVSSFWTSATDTQYF. DNA of the CDR3: TGTGTCAGCAGTTTTTGGACTAGCGCCACAGATACGCAGTATTTT. V gene TRBV28 combines with J gene TRBJ2-3; 9 nucleotides match TRBD2. Germline V gives CDR1 MDHEN, CDR2 SYDVKM. The CDR3 contains 15 residues.

This clonotype was observed many times. This chain uses TRBV4-2 with TRBJ2-1; unclear D gene. CDR1 is LGHNA and CDR2 is YNFKEQ in the germline V gene. V lost 1 base to trimming and J lost 6 bases, with 4 bases between them. The CDR3 is 12 amino acids. The CDR3 DNA is TGTGCCAGCAGCCAAGTAAGCAATGAGCAGTTCTTC. This translates into CASSQVSNEQFF.

Of note for this clonotype: One junction end does not reproduce the germline sequence, and a read error may be involved. V usage is TRBV11-2 and J usage is TRBJ2-5, with TRBD2 as a possible D gene (7 bases). Per germline, CDR1 SGHAT and CDR2 FQNNGV. This CDR3 region has 14 residues. The DNA for the CDR3 is TGTACCAGCAGATGGACTAGGGGGGCGGAGACCCAGTACTTC. Encoded protein: CTSRWTRGAETQYF.

A note on this clonotype: A much larger clone lies one base from this, so it may be a read error. V gene TRBV12-3 or TRBV12-4 combines with J gene TRBJ1-4, with D perhaps matching TRBD1 (6 bases). This CDR3 comprises 13 residues. In DNA form, the CDR3 reads TGTGCCGGCAGTCAGGGACACGGAGGGGAACTGTTTTTT. Amino acids: CAGSQGHGGELFF.

CDR3: CSARGPGSNQPQHF. The CDR3 DNA reads TGCAGTGCTAGAGGCCCGGGTAGCAATCAGCCCCAGCATTTT. The chain is built from TRBV20-1 and TRBJ1-5; unclear D gene. This CDR3 has 14 residues. V lost 1 base, J lost 0 bases, and 7 bases lay in between. The germline V gene encodes CDR1 DFQATT and CDR2 SNEGSKA (reference sequence).

This clonotype counts as medium-sized. The chain carries TRBV6-1 and TRBJ2-7; the match to TRBD2 covers 12 bases. The length of the CDR3 is 16 residues. V shed 9 bases and J 2 bases; nucleotides not matched to a gene: 11. Germline lookup yields CDR1 MNHNS and CDR2 SASEGT. The CDR3 coding sequence is TGTGCCAGTTCCGATTTCCTAGCGGGAGGGCCCTACGAGCAGTACTTC. This sequence encodes CASSDFLAGGPYEQYF.

This clonotype was seen a few times. This rearrangement joins TRBV11-2 to TRBJ2-1, with D possibly matching TRBD2 (5 bases). The CDR3 length is 16 residues. With 1 base removed from V and 6 bases from J, the gap between germline ends came to 16 bases. Germline lookup yields CDR1 SGHAT and CDR2 FQNNGV. CDR3 in DNA: TGTGCCAGCAGCTTAGCCCCTCCCCTCGGAGGCAATGAGCAGTTCTTC. This sequence encodes CASSLAPPLGGNEQFF.

A few counts support this clonotype. Its ends do not fully match the called genes, so a read error is possible. The chain joins TRBV11-2 to TRBJ2-7; D gene uncertain. The CDR3 is 13 amino acids. Germline-derived CDR1 and CDR2 are SGHAT and FQNNGV. CDR3 sequence reads: CSSSLDPVYEQYF. In nucleotides, the CDR3 is TGTTCCAGCAGCTTAGATCCAGTTTACGAGCAGTACTTC.

Comments on this clonotype: A junction boundary mismatches the germline segment, possibly from a read error. The J gene is TRBJ2-3, the V gene TRBV11-2, with D unresolved. Germline CDR1 SGHAT, CDR2 FQNNGV. The CDR3 consists of 19 residues. This CDR3 is CTSSSESSKGFRTTDTQYF. DNA of the CDR3: TGTACCAGCAGCTCTGAAAGCAGTAAAGGATTCCGAACCACAGATACGCAGTATTTT.

In the case of this clonotype: Possible read error: a much larger clone is one base away. V usage is TRBV6-1 and J usage is TRBJ2-3, with D maybe TRBD1 (5 bases). The CDR3 loop spans 14 amino acids. Germline CDR1 is MNHNS and CDR2 is SASEGT. CDR3 nucleotide sequence: TGTGCCAGCAGTGAATGGGGCGGAACAGATAGGCAGTATTTT. Translation gives CASSEWGGTDRQYF.